Each of the 26 T cell receptor beta chains below was sequenced from the same sample in a study of cytomegalovirus exposure and HLA in healthy donors (dated by TCRdb to about 2017). Libraries were built with the immunoSEQ multiplex PCR assay. A mixture of 60 forward primers for TCR Vbeta segments and 13 reverse primers for TCR Jbeta segments was used in the multiplex PCR. TCRdb took over this immuneACCESS table, retaining in-frame rearrangements with V and J assigned. Such tables are incomplete; in checked studies, under half of the missing clones stem from an unresolved V gene, and the remainder is unexplained. Here the sample has about 160,000 clones; roughly 77% occur a single time. Roughly 2% of the sample belongs to the ten largest clones. The sample was PBMCs. The receptors originated from a middle-aged man in good health and CMV-seropositive.

This chain joins TRBV4-2 and TRBJ1-2; TRBD1 aligns across 8 bases. The CDR3 covers 16 residues. CDR1 is LGHNA, CDR2 YNFKEQ, per germline. V gave up 0 bases and J gave up 9 bases; unmatched junction bases: 12. The DNA for the CDR3 is TGTGCCAGCAGCCAAGAAACCCTGGACAGGGTATGGAGCTACACCTTC. This gives the protein CASSQETLDRVWSYTF.

The chain is built from TRBV23-1 and TRBJ2-5, with TRBD2 matching over 7 bases. TRBV23-1 counts as an open reading frame of uncertain function. V gave up 7 bases and J gave up 5 bases; unmatched junction bases: 10. The CDR3 is 14 amino acids. As DNA, the CDR3 is TGCGCCAGCACGCGTGCGGGGGTAGTGGAGACCCAGTACTTC. Translation: CASTRAGVVETQYF.

This clone was found once. This chain joins TRBV21-1 and TRBJ2-7; whether TRBD1, the table's D call, matches the DNA was not checked. TRBV21-1 is classified as a pseudogene. This CDR3 has 17 residues. In DNA, the CDR3 is TGTGCCAGCAGCAAGGCCCCTCCGGGACAGGGACCCTACGAGCAGTACTTC. It specifies CASSKAPPGQGPYEQYF.

The J gene is TRBJ2-5, the V gene TRBV9; 10 bases fit TRBD2. With 4 bases clipped from V and 5 bases from J, the junction kept 14 bases outside the gene matches. Looked up from germline, CDR1 is SGDLS and CDR2 is YYNGEE. The CDR3 runs 17 residues. CDR3 loop: CASSLAPRAGGQETQYF. The CDR3, as DNA: TGTGCCAGCAGCCTCGCACCCCGAGCGGGGGGGCAGGAGACCCAGTACTTC.

The chain recombines TRBV7-9 with TRBJ1-1, with D unclear. The CDR3 consists of 11 residues. CDR1 is SEHNR, CDR2 FQNEAQ, per germline (reference sequence). V was cut by 4 bases and J by 4 bases, with 4 bases left in between. As DNA, the CDR3 is TGTGCCAGCAGCTCCGGCACTGAAGCTTTCTTT. It yields the protein CASSSGTEAFF. Drawing the rest from reference TRBV7-9 and TRBJ1-1, the complete variable domain is DTGVSQNPRHKITKRGQNVTFRCDPISEHNRLYWYRQTLGQGPEFLTYFQNEAQLEKSRLLSDRFSAERPKGSFSTLEIQRTEQGDSAMYLCASSSGTEAFFGQGTRLTVV.

This rearrangement joins TRBV5-4 to TRBJ1-1; weak D call: TRBD1 (6 bases). This CDR3 spans 17 amino acids. Looked up from germline, CDR1 is SGHNT and CDR2 is YYREEE (reference sequence). The V gene lost 0 bases and the J gene lost 2 bases, with 17 bases spanning the gap. CDR3 nucleotides: TGTGCCAGCAGCTTGGATGCAGGGGCCATACGCAACACTGAAGCTTTCTTT. This codes for CASSLDAGAIRNTEAFF.

The DNA of the CDR3 is TGTGCCAGCAGCTTAAGTAGCGGGGCGCAGTTCTTC. This translates into CASSLSSGAQFF. The chain employs TRBV7-6 and TRBJ2-1, with 8 positions matching TRBD2. The trim removed 2 bases at V and 12 bases at J, leaving 3 bases unmatched. CDR3 length equals 12 residues. Germline lookup yields CDR1 SGHVS and CDR2 FNYEAQ.

The chain links TRBV18 to TRBJ1-5; tentatively, D is TRBD1 (5 bases). V lost 11 bases, J lost 7 bases, and 21 bases lay in between. The CDR3 runs to 14 residues. Per germline, CDR1 KGHSH and CDR2 LQKENI. This chain's CDR3 is CASGGSGSNQPQHF. CDR3 coding DNA: TGTGCCTCGGGGGGGTCAGGGTCGAACCAGCCCCAGCATTTT.

CDR3 residues: CASSRSGADTQYF. In nucleotides, the CDR3 is TGTGCCAGCAGCAGATCAGGGGCAGATACGCAGTATTTT. This sequence joins TRBV7-2 and TRBJ2-3; weak D call: TRBD1 (6 bases). Between the trimmed V and J ends, which lost 5 bases and 4 bases, there was a span of 10 bases. The CDR3 consists of 13 residues. Germline V lookup: CDR1 SGHTA, CDR2 FQGNSA.

V usage is TRBV5-4 and J usage is TRBJ1-4; TRBD1 agrees at 7 bases. Losses at the gene ends were 3 bases for V and 2 bases for J; bases not matched to a gene: 4. Germline V CDR1 and CDR2: SGHNT, YYREEE (reference sequence). CDR3 length equals 15 residues. The CDR3 sequence: CASSSYRGTNEKLFF. Here the CDR3 DNA reads TGTGCCAGCAGCTCGTACAGGGGCACTAATGAAAAACTGTTTTTT.

This clone was recorded once. The chain joins TRBV7-8 to TRBJ1-1, with D possibly matching TRBD1 (5 bases). Trimming took 1 base from V and 4 from J, leaving 13 bases between them. The CDR3 consists of 15 residues. Germline CDR1 and CDR2: SGHVS and FQNEAQ. The CDR3 DNA reads as TGTGCCAGCAGCTTAGTACGGACCGGGGGCACTGAAGCTTTCTTT. It specifies CASSLVRTGGTEAFF.

This clone was seen a few times. V gene TRBV2 combines with J gene TRBJ1-2; D is perhaps TRBD1 (6 bases). Per the germline V gene, CDR1 is SNHLY and CDR2 is FYNNEI. The CDR3 spans 13 residues. The V and J ends lost 6 bases and 6 bases respectively, with 14 bases between them. This chain's CDR3 is CASREQGSNGYTF. CDR3 DNA: TGTGCCAGCAGAGAACAGGGATCTAATGGCTACACCTTC.

This clone was seen a handful of times. The chain joins TRBV18 to TRBJ1-6; D unclear. The CDR3 spans 14 residues. With 3 bases removed from V and 10 bases from J, the gap between germline ends came to 13 bases. Germline assignment: CDR1 KGHSH and CDR2 LQKENI. CDR3 in amino acids: CASSPPAVSSPLHF. The DNA for the CDR3 is TGTGCCAGCTCACCCCCCGCGGTGTCCTCACCCCTCCACTTT.

This sequence joins TRBV7-2 and TRBJ1-3, with 10 positions matching TRBD1. The ends lost 4 bases at V and 2 bases at J; junction bases unmatched: 5. The CDR3 has 16 amino acids. CDR1 is SGHTA and CDR2 is FQGNSA in the germline V gene. CDR3 nucleotide sequence: TGTGCCAGCAGCTCGTCAGGGACAGGGGCTGGAAACACCATATATTTT. This encodes CASSSSGTGAGNTIYF.

Only one count was recorded for this clone. The chain carries TRBV11-2 and TRBJ1-1; no definite D call. V was shortened by 2 bases and J by 3 bases, with 10 bases between the two germline ends. Germline V gene lookup returns CDR1 SGHAT and CDR2 FQNNGV. The CDR3 is 14 residues long. The CDR3, as DNA: TGTGCCAGCAGCTTAAGCTGGAGGGACACTGAAGCTTTCTTT. As protein: CASSLSWRDTEAFF.

The chain recombines TRBV5-1 with TRBJ2-6; D remains unclear. Per the germline V gene, CDR1 is SGHRS and CDR2 is YFSETQ. The V and J ends lost 0 bases and 0 bases respectively, with 10 bases between them. The CDR3 is made up of 17 amino acids. The CDR3 loop reads CASSLASGRSGANVLTF. The CDR3 coding sequence is TGCGCCAGCAGCTTGGCCTCAGGTCGCTCTGGGGCCAACGTCCTGACTTTC.

The V call is TRBV4-1, the J call TRBJ1-1; maybe TRBD1 (5 bases). Trimming left V 0 bases short and J 4 bases short, with 18 bases between. The CDR3 has 17 amino acids. CDR1 is MGHRA and CDR2 is YSYEKL in the germline V gene. CDR3 residues: CASSQDSGMYTPTEAFF. CDR3 nucleotides: TGCGCCAGCAGCCAAGACTCAGGGATGTATACCCCCACTGAAGCTTTCTTT.

This sequence joins TRBV28 and TRBJ1-2, with D possibly matching TRBD1 (5 bases). This CDR3 comprises 18 residues. V lost 2 bases to trimming and J lost 0 bases, with 19 bases between them. CDR1 and CDR2 (germline): MDHEN, SYDVKM. The CDR3 here is CASSLKAALGHPNYGYTF. As DNA, the CDR3 is TGTGCCAGCAGTTTAAAGGCGGCGCTGGGGCACCCTAACTATGGCTACACCTTC.

The chain has TRBV5-3 and TRBJ1-6; TRBD1 might be the D (6 bases). TRBV5-3 is given ORF status, its function remaining uncertain. The CDR3 is made up of 14 amino acids. Between the trimmed V and J ends, which lost 4 bases and 8 bases, there was a span of 13 bases. The CDR3 loop is CARSERQEDSPLHF. The CDR3 DNA reads as TGTGCCAGAAGCGAACGACAGGAAGATTCACCCCTCCACTTT.

V and J are TRBV9 and TRBJ1-6, with 9 bases aligning to TRBD1. This CDR3 region has 15 residues. V shed 3 bases and J 8 bases; nucleotides not matched to a gene: 6. Per germline, CDR1 SGDLS and CDR2 YYNGEE. This CDR3 reads CASSGTGVDHSPLHF. CDR3 nucleotide sequence: TGTGCCAGCAGCGGGACAGGGGTTGACCATTCACCCCTCCACTTT.

The chain carries TRBV6-6 and TRBJ2-3, with a weak D call TRBD2 (5 bases). CDR3 length: 13 residues. The V gene lost 7 bases and the J gene lost 3 bases, with 11 bases spanning the gap. Germline CDR1 and CDR2: MNHNY and SVGAGI (reference sequence). CDR3 sequence (DNA): TGTGCCAGCATCCCCCCGGGAACAGATACGCAGTATTTT. It specifies CASIPPGTDTQYF.

The rearrangement links TRBV5-5 to TRBJ1-1, with TRBD1 as a possible D gene (6 bases). The CDR3 sequence is 14 residues long. The germline V gene has CDR1 SGHKS and CDR2 YYEKEE (reference sequence). With 5 bases removed from V and 5 bases from J, the gap between germline ends came to 16 bases. CDR3 sequence reads: CASRALGGVTEAFF. The CDR3 DNA is TGTGCCAGCAGAGCCCTAGGGGGTGTGACTGAAGCTTTCTTT.

The chain has TRBV7-2 and TRBJ2-1, with D perhaps matching TRBD2 (6 bases). Germline loops: CDR1 SGHTA, CDR2 FQGNSA. The CDR3 covers 14 residues. The ends were cut back, 7 bases at V and 6 bases at J, with 16 bases in the middle. As DNA, the CDR3 is TGTGCCAGCACGGAACGGGCGCGGGGCAATGAGCAGTTCTTC. Translating it yields CASTERARGNEQFF.

This chain uses TRBV27 with TRBJ2-1, with D possibly being TRBD1 (5 bases). V dropped 1 base and J dropped 5 bases, with 12 bases sitting between them. Germline V CDR1 and CDR2: MNHEY, SMNVEV (reference sequence). The CDR3 loop spans 15 amino acids. CDR3 amino acids: CASSLWQGLHNEQFF. The CDR3 DNA is TGTGCCAGCAGTTTATGGCAGGGCCTTCACAATGAGCAGTTCTTC.

This chain uses TRBV29-1 with TRBJ2-3, with 9 bases that match TRBD2. CDR3 length: 15 amino acids. J was trimmed by 1 base and V by 3 bases; bases with no gene match: 5. Germline V gene data show CDR1 as SQVTM and CDR2 as ANQGSEA. CDR3 loop: CSVDRAGGGTDTQYF. CDR3 sequence (DNA): TGCAGCGTTGATAGGGCGGGGGGGGGCACAGATACGCAGTATTTT.

The chain couples TRBV4-1 to TRBJ1-1, with 12 bases identical to TRBD1. V shed 5 bases, J shed 2 bases, and the junction held 9 bases outside the gene matches. Germline CDR1 and CDR2: MGHRA and YSYEKL. This CDR3 spans 17 amino acids. CDR3 amino acids: CASSKAGQGAGNTEAFF. The CDR3 region has the DNA TGCGCCAGCAGCAAAGCGGGACAGGGGGCAGGAAACACTGAAGCTTTCTTT.